What follows is one T cell receptor (beta chain) and its context. Method: immunoSEQ multiplex PCR; TCRdb's copy keeps in-frame clones and lacks some. The table records 70,000 to 85,000 clones, 75% to 85% of them present only once. The data were obtained in a study of T cell clones after liver transplantation. The wider study: A pre-transplant mixed lymphocyte reaction with TCRbeta sequencing defined graft-donor-reactive clones followed in post-transplant blood.

Trimming cost V 4 bases and J 0 bases; bases outside gene matches: 11. Germline V CDR1 and CDR2: SGHTA, FQGNSA. The CDR3 spans 19 residues. The origin of this receptor is a human donor who received a liver transplant. V is TRBV7-2 and J is TRBJ2-3; 12 positions agree with TRBD2. Sequencing was performed on CD4+ T cells from blood, taken before liver transplant. Here the CDR3 DNA reads TGTGCCAGCAGCTCCCAATACGGACTAGCGGGACCTAGCACAGATACGCAGTATTTT. The encoded protein is CASSSQYGLAGPSTDTQYF.